The 23 T cell receptor beta chains listed next were all sequenced from one sample in a study of OX40 agonist ivuxolimab in advanced cancers. Repertoires were generated with immunoSEQ multiplex PCR, while TCRdb's copy carries only in-frame clones and drops some. The sample shows 48,000 or so clones, around 87% of them seen only once. The source was CD4+ or CD8+ T cells sorted from blood, collected in a trial of the OX40 agonist ivuxolimab. The receptors come from an adult with an advanced solid tumor such as melanoma, head and neck, liver or kidney cancer.

V and J are TRBV18 and TRBJ1-5; no definite D call. This CDR3 contains 14 residues. Germline CDR1 is KGHSH and CDR2 is LQKENI. V lost 6 bases and J lost 3, with 12 bases in between. The CDR3, as DNA: TGTGCCAGCTCCGGCGGGCGCGACAATCAGCCCCAGCATTTT. This encodes CASSGGRDNQPQHF.

The V and J genes are TRBV18 and TRBJ2-7; 7 bases line up with TRBD1. Germline CDR1 is KGHSH and CDR2 is LQKENI. The trim removed 3 bases at V and 3 bases at J, leaving 8 bases unmatched. The CDR3 has 15 residues. The CDR3 is CASSPDRVEIYEQYF. The CDR3 region has the DNA TGTGCCAGCTCACCCGACAGGGTGGAAATCTACGAGCAGTACTTC.

This chain links TRBV4-1 with TRBJ2-4; D is unresolved. The length of the CDR3 is 15 residues. V was pared by 4 bases and J by 0 bases, with 10 bases between. In germline, CDR1 is MGHRA, CDR2 YSYEKL. CDR3 bases: TGCGCCAGCAGCCGCACCCTCCTAGCCAAAAACATTCAGTACTTC. Its protein product is CASSRTLLAKNIQYF.

This sequence joins TRBV11-2 and TRBJ2-3, with TRBD1 matching 8 bases. The CDR3 consists of 14 residues. J lost 4 bases, V lost 6 bases, and 6 bases had no gene match. Germline CDR1 SGHAT, CDR2 FQNNGV. Written as DNA, the CDR3 is TGTGCCAGCAGTTTTCTGACAGGGGCAGATACGCAGTATTTT. Translation gives CASSFLTGADTQYF.

The chain links TRBV5-8 to TRBJ2-7; 9 bases map to TRBD1. In germline, CDR1 is SGHTS, CDR2 YDEGEE. This CDR3 comprises 15 residues. With V trimmed by 2 bases and J by 3 bases, 6 bases remained unmatched. The DNA for the CDR3 is TGTGCCAGCAGCTTACCCGGGACAGGGTACTACGAGCAGTACTTC. Amino acids: CASSLPGTGYYEQYF.

The rearrangement joins TRBV27 to TRBJ2-6; TRBD1 agrees at 11 bases. The CDR3 contains 17 residues. CDR1 MNHEY and CDR2 SMNVEV come from the germline V gene (reference sequence). Trimming took 5 bases from V and 2 from J; bases not matched to a gene: 5. CDR3 loop: CASSPWTGGAGANVLTF. The CDR3 DNA reads as TGTGCCAGCAGTCCCTGGACAGGGGGCGCTGGGGCCAACGTCCTGACTTTC.

V and J are TRBV11-2 and TRBJ2-1; D is tentatively TRBD1 or TRBD2 (7 bases each). The CDR3 runs to 16 residues. CDR1 and CDR2 (germline): SGHAT, FQNNGV. Trimming took 6 bases from V and 8 from J, leaving 23 bases between them. CDR3: CASRNPGGGRRDEQFF. CDR3 DNA sequence: TGTGCCAGCAGGAACCCAGGGGGGGGGAGAAGGGATGAGCAGTTCTTC.

The chain employs TRBV29-1 and TRBJ1-4, with D tentatively TRBD1 (6 bases). The germline V gene encodes CDR1 SQVTM and CDR2 ANQGSEA. The V gene lost 7 bases and the J gene lost 0 bases, with 9 bases spanning the gap. This CDR3 region has 13 residues. Written as DNA, the CDR3 is TGCAGCGCCCGGACAGCAACTAATGAAAAACTGTTTTTT. Translation: CSARTATNEKLFF.

V is TRBV7-9 and J is TRBJ2-1; 8 bases agree with TRBD2. J was trimmed by 12 bases and V by 5 bases; bases with no gene match: 15. The CDR3 sequence is 15 residues long. Germline V gene data show CDR1 as SEHNR and CDR2 as FQNEAQ (reference sequence). CDR3 coding DNA: TGTGCCAGCAGCCTGGGGACTAGTAGTGGGGATGGGCAGTTCTTC. Its protein is CASSLGTSSGDGQFF. Combining the CDR3 with reference TRBV7-9 and TRBJ2-1 gives the whole variable domain DTGVSQNPRHKITKRGQNVTFRCDPISEHNRLYWYRQTLGQGPEFLTYFQNEAQLEKSRLLSDRFSAERPKGSFSTLEIQRTEQGDSAMYLCASSLGTSSGDGQFFGPGTRLTVL.

The chain is built from TRBV5-5 and TRBJ2-1, with a possible D match to TRBD1 (6 bases). Per the germline V gene, CDR1 is SGHKS and CDR2 is YYEKEE (reference sequence). Trimming pared 1 base from V and 9 bases from J, leaving 17 bases between. The CDR3 extends over 15 amino acids. The CDR3 nucleotides are TGTGCCAGCAGCTTGACAGGGTTCTCGGTGGGTGAGCAGTTCTTC. It translates to CASSLTGFSVGEQFF.

This clone came up once. J is TRBJ1-1 and V is TRBV6-5; D call uncertain. V lost 5 bases to trimming and J lost 1 base, with 8 bases between them. Germline CDR1 and CDR2: MNHEY and SVGAGI. This CDR3 region has 13 residues. CDR3: CASSRVGNTEAFF. In nucleotides, the CDR3 is TGTGCCAGCAGTCGGGTGGGGAACACTGAAGCTTTCTTT.

The genes are TRBV5-1 and TRBJ1-1; D remains ambiguous. Germline lookup yields CDR1 SGHRS and CDR2 YFSETQ. This CDR3 region has 13 residues. Trimming pared 2 bases from V and 1 base from J, leaving 6 bases between. The CDR3 nucleotides read TGCGCCAGCAGCTTAATACAGAACACTGAAGCTTTCTTT. It yields the protein CASSLIQNTEAFF. The variable domain in full, completed from reference TRBV5-1 and TRBJ1-1, reads KAGVTQTPRYLIKTRGQQVTLSCSPISGHRSVSWYQQTPGQGLQFLFEYFSETQRNKGNFPGRFSGRQFSNSRSEMNVSTLELGDSALYLCASSLIQNTEAFFGQGTRLTVV.

This chain uses TRBV4-2 with TRBJ2-5; D may be TRBD1 (8 bases). Trimming cost V 1 base and J 4 bases, with 19 bases left between them. The germline V gene encodes CDR1 LGHNA and CDR2 YNFKEQ. The CDR3 spans 17 residues. CDR3 sequence (DNA): TGTGCCAGCAGCCAAGGGGAGGGAACAGGGGGGTTAGAGACCCAGTACTTC. It is translated as CASSQGEGTGGLETQYF.

This chain connects TRBV7-7 to TRBJ2-1; D may be TRBD2 (6 bases). V was trimmed by 1 base and J by 6 bases, leaving 13 bases between them. The V gene's germline CDR1 is SSHAT and CDR2 FNYEAQ (reference sequence). This CDR3 is built from 15 residues. The CDR3 here is CASSLGFWDSNEQFF. CDR3 nucleotides: TGTGCCAGCAGCTTAGGATTTTGGGACTCCAATGAGCAGTTCTTC.

The gene calls are TRBV4-1 and TRBJ1-4, with 9 bases identical to TRBD1. Germline loops: CDR1 MGHRA, CDR2 YSYEKL. The J segment lost 5 bases and the V segment lost 5 bases, leaving 6 bases of the junction unmatched. This CDR3 is built from 15 residues. The CDR3 sequence is CASSKAGTGNEKLFF. The CDR3 nucleotides read TGCGCCAGCAGCAAAGCCGGGACAGGGAATGAAAAACTGTTTTTT.

This clone was detected only once. V gene TRBV10-3 combines with J gene TRBJ2-7; TRBD1 is a possible D gene (6 bases). CDR3 length: 14 residues. Trimming took 5 bases from V and 3 from J, leaving 14 bases between them. Germline V gene lookup returns CDR1 ENHRY and CDR2 SYGVKD. This CDR3 reads CAISTGTTVYEQYF. Here the CDR3 DNA reads TGTGCCATCAGTACCGGGACAACCGTCTACGAGCAGTACTTC.

This chain connects TRBV6-5 to TRBJ1-2; possible D gene TRBD1, 5 bases. V was trimmed by 4 bases and J by 4 bases, leaving 13 bases between them. The CDR3 length is 14 residues. CDR1 is MNHEY and CDR2 is SVGAGI in the germline V gene. The CDR3 coding sequence is TGTGCCAGCAGTTCACCTTCAGGGATCTATGGCTACACCTTC. As protein: CASSSPSGIYGYTF.

This sequence joins TRBV28 and TRBJ1-1, with D unresolved. This CDR3 contains 11 residues. The germline V gene encodes CDR1 MDHEN and CDR2 SYDVKM. The V end was cut by 7 bases, the J end by 7 bases, with 10 bases between. CDR3 protein: CASNKRDEAFF. DNA of the CDR3: TGTGCCAGCAATAAACGGGATGAAGCTTTCTTT.

The chain has TRBV28 and TRBJ1-3; weak D call: TRBD1 (6 bases). Trimming took 6 bases from V and 0 from J, leaving 6 bases between them. The germline gives CDR1 MDHEN, CDR2 SYDVKM. The length of the CDR3 is 13 residues. DNA for the CDR3: TGTGCCAGCAGGGACAGCTCTGGAAACACCATATATTTT. Translated, it gives CASRDSSGNTIYF. Using reference TRBV28 and TRBJ1-3 for the parts outside the CDR3, the full variable domain is DVKVTQSSRYLVKRTGEKVFLECVQDMDHENMFWYRQDPGLGLRLIYFSYDVKMKEKGDIPEGYSVSREKKERFSLILESASTNQTSMYLCASRDSSGNTIYFGEGSWLTVV.

CDR3 bases: TGTGCCAGCAGCTTTCTACGGGGCACCGGGGAGCTGTTTTTT. The encoded protein is CASSFLRGTGELFF. The chain is built from TRBV5-4 and TRBJ2-2; TRBD2 might be the D (5 bases). Trimming removed 2 bases from V and 4 bases from J, with 9 bases in between. Germline lookup yields CDR1 SGHNT and CDR2 YYREEE (reference sequence). CDR3 size: 14 residues.

This clone was counted a single time. The rearrangement links TRBV6-6 to TRBJ1-4; no clear D. Germline V gene lookup returns CDR1 MNHNY and CDR2 SVGAGI (reference sequence). The CDR3 has 14 amino acids. V shed 7 bases and J shed 1 base, with 10 bases lying between them. This CDR3 reads CASIAGLTNEKLFF. The CDR3 DNA sequence: TGTGCCAGCATCGCCGGGCTAACTAATGAAAAACTGTTTTTT.

This clone is medium-sized (0.01 to 0.1%). This sequence joins TRBV19 and TRBJ1-5; no definite D call. This CDR3 comprises 13 residues. CDR1 LNHDA and CDR2 SQIVND come from the germline V gene (reference sequence). V was shortened by 2 bases and J by 5 bases, with 7 bases between the two germline ends. The CDR3 bases are TGTGCCAGTAGTATACAAGAGGATCAGCCCCAGCATTTT. The encoded protein is CASSIQEDQPQHF.

This chain joins TRBV5-1 and TRBJ2-5, with D unclear. The V gene lost 0 bases and the J gene lost 4 bases, with 16 bases spanning the gap. The CDR3 totals 16 residues. From germline, CDR1 is SGHRS and CDR2 YFSETQ. This chain's CDR3 is CASSLDDTGLLETQYF. The CDR3 DNA reads TGCGCCAGCAGCTTGGATGATACGGGTCTACTAGAGACCCAGTACTTC.